What follows are 14 T cell receptor beta chains derived from one specimen sequenced in a study of T-cell reconstitution after alpha-beta-depleted transplantation in children. Preparation of the TCRbeta library involved a method that used unique molecular identifiers. One entry per CDR3 protein results from TCRdb running MiXCR on the PCR reads. The sample has 200,000 to 250,000 distinct CDR3 sequences, around 9.5% seen once. The sample here was PBMCs from the stem cell graft donor, taken from the stem cell graft. The receptor source for this set is a human donor who donated a stem cell graft to a child with acute lymphoblastic leukemia.

The rearrangement uses TRBV29-1 and TRBJ1-4, with a possible D match to TRBD1 (5 bases). Trimming stripped 7 bases from V and 8 bases from J, with 14 bases between. CDR1 is SQVTM, CDR2 ANQGSEA, per germline. The CDR3 covers 12 residues. In DNA form, the CDR3 reads TGCAGCGCCAAGGCCTGGGGCGAAAAACTGTTTTTT. It is translated as CSAKAWGEKLFF.

The sample holds a few counts of this clonotype. V usage is TRBV7-6 and J usage is TRBJ1-4; unclear D gene. Between the trimmed V and J ends, which lost 5 bases and 5 bases, there was a span of 18 bases. The CDR3 covers 16 residues. CDR1 and CDR2 (germline): SGHVS, FNYEAQ. The CDR3 bases are TGTGCCAGCAGCCTAGAACTCGGCCTATCAAATGAAAAACTGTTTTTT. It is translated as CASSLELGLSNEKLFF.

At least ten counts were recorded for this clonotype. The chain joins TRBV3-1 to TRBJ1-1, with TRBD1 matching over 9 bases. This CDR3 spans 15 amino acids. Germline V CDR1 and CDR2: LGHDT, YNNKEL (reference sequence). V was pared by 5 bases and J by 2 bases, with 6 bases of the junction left unmatched. The CDR3 DNA follows: TGTGCCAGCAGCGATGGGGACAGGGCTAACACTGAAGCTTTCTTT. Translating gives CASSDGDRANTEAFF. The full variable domain, in which reference TRBV3-1 and TRBJ1-1 provide the parts outside the CDR3, is DTAVSQTPKYLVTQMGNDKSIKCEQNLGHDTMYWYKQDSKKFLKIMFSYNNKELIINETVPNRFSPKSPDKAHLNLHINSLELGDSAVYFCASSDGDRANTEAFFGQGTRLTVV.

This clonotype occurred a few times. The rearrangement joins TRBV2 to TRBJ1-4; D uncertain. The length of the CDR3 is 16 residues. V was shortened by 4 bases and J by 6 bases, with 18 bases between the two germline ends. Germline lookup yields CDR1 SNHLY and CDR2 FYNNEI. CDR3 nucleotide sequence: TGTGCCAGCAGTGGGGTGGGCACCACGGGGTATGAAAAACTGTTTTTT. Protein sequence: CASSGVGTTGYEKLFF.

This clonotype was counted only a few times. The chain links TRBV5-5 to TRBJ1-5; 8 nucleotides match TRBD1. Trimming removed 4 bases from V and 0 bases from J; junction bases left unmatched: 6. Germline-derived CDR1 and CDR2 are SGHKS and YYEKEE (reference sequence). CDR3 size: 16 residues. The CDR3 DNA is TGTGCCAGCAGCCGGACAGGGAGGGGTAGCAATCAGCCCCAGCATTTT. Amino acids: CASSRTGRGSNQPQHF.

A few counts support this clonotype. V usage is TRBV18 and J usage is TRBJ2-2; D gene ambiguous. Looked up from germline, CDR1 is KGHSH and CDR2 is LQKENI. Trimming pared 3 bases from V and 6 bases from J, leaving 11 bases between. The CDR3 length is 14 residues. The CDR3 nucleotides are TGTGCCAGCTCACCCCTCGTCTCGGCCGGGGAGCTGTTTTTT. Protein product: CASSPLVSAGELFF.

The chain is built from TRBV9 and TRBJ2-7; a weak D match, TRBD2 (5 bases). Deletions cut 0 bases from V and 0 bases from J, with 7 bases between. The CDR3 extends over 14 amino acids. Looked up from germline, CDR1 is SGDLS and CDR2 is YYNGEE. As DNA, the CDR3 is TGTGCCAGCAGCGTAGGAGGGTACTCCTACGAGCAGTACTTC. Its protein product is CASSVGGYSYEQYF.

This clonotype turned up a few times. This sequence joins TRBV5-1 and TRBJ1-6, with D hard to call. Per germline, CDR1 SGHRS and CDR2 YFSETQ. V was pared by 0 bases and J by 10 bases, with 11 bases between. The CDR3 spans 14 residues. CDR3 region: CASSLEQEISPLHF. CDR3 bases: TGCGCCAGCAGCTTGGAGCAGGAGATCTCACCCCTCCACTTT.

The gene calls are TRBV7-9 and TRBJ1-5; tentative D call: TRBD1 (5 bases). This CDR3 is 17 amino acids long. CDR1 is SEHNR and CDR2 is FQNEAQ in the germline V gene (reference sequence). V lost 3 bases to trimming and J lost 4 bases, with 19 bases between them. In nucleotides, the CDR3 is TGTGCCAGCAGCTTCTACTCCAGTGGGACGATTAATCAGCCCCAGCATTTT. Its protein product is CASSFYSSGTINQPQHF.

V usage is TRBV12-5 and J usage is TRBJ1-1; D remains ambiguous. The CDR3 runs 15 residues. V dropped 3 bases and J dropped 3 bases, with 14 bases sitting between them. CDR1 is LGHNT and CDR2 is FRNRAP in the germline V gene. The CDR3 spells CASGFYPRTDTEAFF. DNA for the CDR3: TGTGCTAGTGGTTTTTATCCCCGGACGGACACTGAAGCTTTCTTT.

The chain joins TRBV4-2 to TRBJ1-1, with D perhaps matching TRBD1 (5 bases). Trimming pared 5 bases from V and 5 bases from J, leaving 15 bases between. In germline, CDR1 is LGHNA, CDR2 YNFKEQ. The CDR3 contains 14 residues. As DNA, the CDR3 is TGTGCCAGCAGCGGGGACGACTACGGAACTGAAGCTTTCTTT. Its translation: CASSGDDYGTEAFF.

This clonotype showed up many times. The J gene is TRBJ2-1, the V gene TRBV3-1; D is perhaps TRBD2 (6 bases). V lost 4 bases, J lost 5 bases, and 21 bases lay in between. From germline, CDR1 is LGHDT and CDR2 YNNKEL (reference sequence). The CDR3 has 17 residues. DNA of the CDR3: TGTGCCAGCAGCCTCGGTCCCGGGGGACTCATAGACAATGAGCAGTTCTTC. Translated, it gives CASSLGPGGLIDNEQFF.

This clonotype has ten or more counts. CDR3 nucleotides: TGCAGCGTGGGAGGACGGGGGGATCAGCCCCAGCATTTT. Translating gives CSVGGRGDQPQHF. This chain links TRBV29-1 with TRBJ1-5, with D possibly matching TRBD1 (5 bases). Germline loops: CDR1 SQVTM, CDR2 ANQGSEA. Trimming shortened V by 6 bases and J by 5 bases, and 14 bases separated the two germline ends. The CDR3 sequence is 13 residues long.

The gene calls are TRBV29-1 and TRBJ2-7; the D call may be TRBD1 or TRBD2 (5 bases each). From germline, CDR1 is SQVTM and CDR2 ANQGSEA. V was clipped by 5 bases and J by 0 bases, with 11 bases between them. The CDR3 consists of 13 residues. The CDR3 sequence: CSVFKGPSYEQYF. The CDR3, as DNA: TGCAGCGTTTTTAAGGGACCCTCCTACGAGCAGTACTTC.